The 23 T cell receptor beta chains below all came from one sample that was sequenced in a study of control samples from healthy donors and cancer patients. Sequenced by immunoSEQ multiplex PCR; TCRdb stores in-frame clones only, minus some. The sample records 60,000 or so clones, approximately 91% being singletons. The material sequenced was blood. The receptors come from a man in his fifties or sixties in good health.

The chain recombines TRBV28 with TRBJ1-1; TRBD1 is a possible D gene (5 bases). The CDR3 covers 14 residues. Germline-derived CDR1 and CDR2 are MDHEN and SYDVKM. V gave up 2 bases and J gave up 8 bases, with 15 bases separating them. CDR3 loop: CASSLGGGTSEAFF. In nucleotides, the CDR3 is TGTGCCAGCAGTTTAGGTGGCGGGACTTCCGAAGCTTTCTTT.

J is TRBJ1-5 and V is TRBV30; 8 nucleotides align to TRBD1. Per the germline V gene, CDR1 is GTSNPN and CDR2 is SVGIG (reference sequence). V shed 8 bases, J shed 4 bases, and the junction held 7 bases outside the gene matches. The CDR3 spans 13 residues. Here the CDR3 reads CAGGTGPNQPQHF. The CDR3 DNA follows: TGTGCCGGGGGGACAGGACCTAATCAGCCCCAGCATTTT. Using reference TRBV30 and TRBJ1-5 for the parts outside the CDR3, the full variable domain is SQTIHQWPATLVQPVGSPLSLECTVEGTSNPNLYWYRQAAGRGLQLLFYSVGIGQISSEVPQNLSASRPQDRQFILSSKKLLLSDSGFYLCAGGTGPNQPQHFGDGTRLSIL.

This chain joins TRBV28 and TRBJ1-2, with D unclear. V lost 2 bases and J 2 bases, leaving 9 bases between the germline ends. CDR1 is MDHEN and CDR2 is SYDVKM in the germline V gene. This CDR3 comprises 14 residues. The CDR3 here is CASSLPGGNYGYTF. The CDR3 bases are TGTGCCAGCAGTTTACCTGGCGGAAACTATGGCTACACCTTC.

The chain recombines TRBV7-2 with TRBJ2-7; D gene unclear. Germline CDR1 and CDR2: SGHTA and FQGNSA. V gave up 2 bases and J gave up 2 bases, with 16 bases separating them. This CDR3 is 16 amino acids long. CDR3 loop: CASSLQGAGETYEQYF. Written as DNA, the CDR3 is TGTGCCAGCAGCTTACAAGGCGCAGGTGAGACCTACGAGCAGTACTTC.

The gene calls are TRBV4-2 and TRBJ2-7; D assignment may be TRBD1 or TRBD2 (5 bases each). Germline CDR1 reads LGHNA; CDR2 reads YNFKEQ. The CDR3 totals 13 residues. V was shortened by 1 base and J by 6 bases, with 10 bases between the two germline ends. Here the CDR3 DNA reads TGTGCCAGCAGCCAAGCGGTGAGGGGCGAGCAGTACTTC. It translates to CASSQAVRGEQYF.

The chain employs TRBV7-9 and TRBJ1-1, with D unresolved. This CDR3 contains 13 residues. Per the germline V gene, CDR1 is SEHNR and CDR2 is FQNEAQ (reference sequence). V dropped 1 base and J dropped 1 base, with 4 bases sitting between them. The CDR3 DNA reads TGTGCCAGCAGCTTAGGGGAGAACACTGAAGCTTTCTTT. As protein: CASSLGENTEAFF.

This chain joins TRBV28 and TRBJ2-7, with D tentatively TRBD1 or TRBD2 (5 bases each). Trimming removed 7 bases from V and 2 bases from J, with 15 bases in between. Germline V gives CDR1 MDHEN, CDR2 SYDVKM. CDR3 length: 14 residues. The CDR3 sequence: CASNGGGRPYEQYF. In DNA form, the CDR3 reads TGTGCCAGCAACGGTGGGGGACGCCCCTACGAGCAGTACTTC.

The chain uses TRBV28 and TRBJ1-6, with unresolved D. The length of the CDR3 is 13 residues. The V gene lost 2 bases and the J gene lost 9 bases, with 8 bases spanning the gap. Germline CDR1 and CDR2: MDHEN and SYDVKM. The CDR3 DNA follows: TGTGCCAGCAGTTTAGCCCCCCGTTCACCCCTCCACTTT. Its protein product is CASSLAPRSPLHF.

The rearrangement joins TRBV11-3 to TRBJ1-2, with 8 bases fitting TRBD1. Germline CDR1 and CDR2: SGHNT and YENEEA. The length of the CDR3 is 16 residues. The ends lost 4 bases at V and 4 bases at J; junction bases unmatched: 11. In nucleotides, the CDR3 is TGTGCCAGCAGCTCCCGGACAGGGCAAGGAGGCTATGGCTACACCTTC. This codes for CASSSRTGQGGYGYTF.

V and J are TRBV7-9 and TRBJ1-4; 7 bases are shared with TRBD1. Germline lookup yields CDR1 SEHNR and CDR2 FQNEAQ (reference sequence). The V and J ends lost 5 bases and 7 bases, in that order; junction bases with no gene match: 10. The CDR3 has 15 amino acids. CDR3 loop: CASSIDRVTGEKLFF. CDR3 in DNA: TGTGCCAGCAGCATAGACAGGGTGACGGGTGAAAAACTGTTTTTT.

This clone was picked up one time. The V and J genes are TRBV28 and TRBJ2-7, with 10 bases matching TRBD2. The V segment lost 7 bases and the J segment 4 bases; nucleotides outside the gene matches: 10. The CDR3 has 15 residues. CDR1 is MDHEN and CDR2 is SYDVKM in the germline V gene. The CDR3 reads CASTSGSFNLYEQYF. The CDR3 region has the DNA TGTGCCAGCACTAGCGGGAGTTTTAATCTTTACGAGCAGTACTTC.

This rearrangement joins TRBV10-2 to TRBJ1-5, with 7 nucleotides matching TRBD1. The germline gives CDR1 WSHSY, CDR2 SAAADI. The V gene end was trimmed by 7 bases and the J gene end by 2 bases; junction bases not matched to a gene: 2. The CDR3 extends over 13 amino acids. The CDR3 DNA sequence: TGCGCCAGCACAGACAGGGGCAATCAGCCCCAGCATTTT. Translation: CASTDRGNQPQHF.

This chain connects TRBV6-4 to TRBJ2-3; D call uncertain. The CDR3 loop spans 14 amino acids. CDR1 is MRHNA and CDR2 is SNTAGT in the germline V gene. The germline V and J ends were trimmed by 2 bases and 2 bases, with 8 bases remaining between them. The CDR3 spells CASSDNDNTDTQYF. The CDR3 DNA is TGTGCCAGCAGTGACAACGACAACACAGATACGCAGTATTTT.

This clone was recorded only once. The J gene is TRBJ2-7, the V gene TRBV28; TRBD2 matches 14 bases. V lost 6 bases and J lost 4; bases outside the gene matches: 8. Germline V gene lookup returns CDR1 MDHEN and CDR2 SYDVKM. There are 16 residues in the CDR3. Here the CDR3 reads CASRHPGTSGSYEQYF. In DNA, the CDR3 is TGTGCCAGCAGACACCCCGGGACTAGCGGGAGTTACGAGCAGTACTTC.

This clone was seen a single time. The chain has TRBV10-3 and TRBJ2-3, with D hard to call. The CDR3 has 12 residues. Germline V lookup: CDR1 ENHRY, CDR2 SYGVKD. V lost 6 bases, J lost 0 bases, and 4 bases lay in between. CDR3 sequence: CAIRGSTDTQYF. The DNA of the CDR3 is TGTGCCATCAGGGGGAGCACAGATACGCAGTATTTT.

CDR3 region: CASSIQGADEQYF. The CDR3 nucleotides read TGTGCCAGTAGTATACAGGGGGCTGACGAGCAGTACTTC. V is TRBV19 and J is TRBJ2-7, with 8 bases matching TRBD1. CDR1 and CDR2 (germline): LNHDA, SQIVND (reference sequence). This CDR3 has 13 residues. V dropped 2 bases and J dropped 5; count of bases not matched to a gene: 2.

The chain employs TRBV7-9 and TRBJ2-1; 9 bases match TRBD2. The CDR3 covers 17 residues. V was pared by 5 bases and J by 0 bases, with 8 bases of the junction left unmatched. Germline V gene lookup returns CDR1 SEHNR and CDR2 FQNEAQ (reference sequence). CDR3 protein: CASSRPTSGLSYNEQFF. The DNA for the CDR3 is TGTGCCAGCAGCAGGCCGACTAGCGGACTCTCCTACAATGAGCAGTTCTTC.

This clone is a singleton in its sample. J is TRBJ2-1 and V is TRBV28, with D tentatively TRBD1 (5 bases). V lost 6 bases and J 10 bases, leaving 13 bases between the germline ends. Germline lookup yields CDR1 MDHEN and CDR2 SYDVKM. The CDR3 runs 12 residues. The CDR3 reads CASSTGYGEQFF. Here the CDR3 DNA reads TGTGCCAGCAGCACAGGATATGGGGAGCAGTTCTTC.

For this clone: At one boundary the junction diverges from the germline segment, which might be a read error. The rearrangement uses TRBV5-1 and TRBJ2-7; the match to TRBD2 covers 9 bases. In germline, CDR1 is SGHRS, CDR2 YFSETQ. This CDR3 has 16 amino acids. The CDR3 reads CARSWRRGGVVNEQYF. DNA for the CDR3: TGCGCCCGCAGCTGGAGGCGGGGGGGGGTCGTAAACGAGCAGTACTTC.

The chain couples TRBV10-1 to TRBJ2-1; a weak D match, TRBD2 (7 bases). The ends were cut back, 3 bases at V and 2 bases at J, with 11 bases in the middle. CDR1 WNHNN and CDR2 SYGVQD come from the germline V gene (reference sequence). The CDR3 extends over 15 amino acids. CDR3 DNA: TGCGCCAGCAGTGATTCGGGGGGCGCCTACAATGAGCAGTTCTTC. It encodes CASSDSGGAYNEQFF.

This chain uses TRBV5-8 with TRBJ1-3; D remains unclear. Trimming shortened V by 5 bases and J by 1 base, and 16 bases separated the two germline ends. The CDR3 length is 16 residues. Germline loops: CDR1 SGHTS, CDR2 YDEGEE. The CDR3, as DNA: TGTGCCAGCAGTTCTCCTCAGGTTCCTTCTGGAAACACCATATATTTT. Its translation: CASSSPQVPSGNTIYF.

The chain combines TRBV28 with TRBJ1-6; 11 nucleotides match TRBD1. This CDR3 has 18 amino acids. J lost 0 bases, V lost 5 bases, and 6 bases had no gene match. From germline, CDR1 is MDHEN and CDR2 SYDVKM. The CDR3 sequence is CASSTGQGGISYNSPLHF. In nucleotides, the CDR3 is TGTGCCAGCAGTACGGGACAGGGGGGAATCTCCTATAATTCACCCCTCCACTTT.

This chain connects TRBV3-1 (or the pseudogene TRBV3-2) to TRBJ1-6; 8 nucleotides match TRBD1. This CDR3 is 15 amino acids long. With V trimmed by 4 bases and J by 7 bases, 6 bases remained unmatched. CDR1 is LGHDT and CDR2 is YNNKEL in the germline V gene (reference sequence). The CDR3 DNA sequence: TGTGCCAGCAGCCCGACAGGGGAAAACAATTCACCCCTCCACTTT. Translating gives CASSPTGENNSPLHF.